Listed below are T cell receptor beta chains from one sample, sequenced in a study of Ad26.COV2.S vaccination and SARS-CoV-2 variants. The table came from immunoSEQ multiplex PCR; TCRdb's copy has only in-frame clones and leaves some out. Among over 350,000 clones listed, approximately 90% were seen once. Sequencing used peripheral blood, obtained in a trial of Ad26.COV2.S vaccine versus placebo. Source of these receptors: a person between 18 and 59 years old who received the Ad26.COV2.S COVID-19 vaccine or a placebo. Both conserved end residues are part of each CDR3. A D gene is named only where the DNA matches it firmly. Expanded clones are given a class, and other clones once, few, many or no size at all.

TRBV11-2	NA	few	TRBJ1-3	TGTGCCAGCAGCTCGTTCAACAGACGCTCTGGAAACACCATATATTTT	CASSSFNRRSGNTIYF
TRBV20-1	NA	NA	TRBJ1-3	TGCAGTCGGGCCTCTGGAAACACCATATATTTT	CSRASGNTIYF
TRBV20-1	NA	NA	TRBJ1-1	TGCAGTGCCCTATTACGCTGGGGAGCTTTCTTT	CSALLRWGAFF
TRBV12-3/TRBV12-4	NA	few	TRBJ2-2	TGTGCCAGCAGTTTAAGCGGGGAGCTGTTTTTT	CASSLSGELFF
TRBV10-3	TRBD2	NA	TRBJ2-1	TGTGCCATCAGGGCTAGCGGGGGACCCTACAATGAGCAGTTCTTC	CAIRASGGPYNEQFF
TRBV5-8	NA	once	TRBJ1-3	TGTGCCAGCAGCTTGGATTATACAGGCGCACACTCTGGAAACACCATATATTTT	CASSLDYTGAHSGNTIYF
TRBV21-1	NA	NA	TRBJ2-5	TGTGCCAGCAGTCGGGGTGAGACCCAGTACTTC	CASSRGETQYF
TRBV9	NA	NA	TRBJ2-2	TGTGCCAGCAGCGCCCAAGGACGTGGCGGCGGGGAGCTGTTTTTT	CASSAQGRGGGELFF
TRBV5-1	NA	NA	TRBJ1-2	TGCGCCAGCAGCTTGACGGGGGCAGACTATGGCTACACCTTC	CASSLTGADYGYTF
TRBV10-3	TRBD2	NA	TRBJ2-3	TGTGCCAGCAAATCACCCGGGACTAGCGGCACAGATACGCAGTATTTT	CASKSPGTSGTDTQYF
TRBV7-9	NA	few	TRBJ2-7	TGTGCCAGCAGCGCCCCGATACAGGGACCCCTCGAGCAGTACTTC	CASSAPIQGPLEQYF
TRBV30	NA	few	TRBJ1-2	TGTGCCTGGAGTACAGAGCGGTCTTATGGCTACACCTTC	CAWSTERSYGYTF
TRBV6-2/TRBV6-3	NA	NA	TRBJ1-2	TGTGCCAGCAGTTCAGACCCGGACGGACCCTCCTATGGCTACACCTTC	CASSSDPDGPSYGYTF
TRBV5-1	NA	NA	TRBJ2-4	TGCGCCAGCAGCTTTAGCGGACAGGAAGCCAAAAACATTCAGTACTTC	CASSFSGQEAKNIQYF
TRBV5-1	NA	NA	TRBJ1-1	TGCGCCAGCAGCTTGGGGGTCTCTGCGAATCCTTTAAACCCTGAAGCTTTCTTT	CASSLGVSANPLNPEAFF
TRBV12-5	NA	NA	TRBJ1-5	TGTGCTAGTGGGACGAGGATCAATCAGCCCCAGCATTTT	CASGTRINQPQHF
TRBV19	TRBD1	NA	TRBJ2-1	TGTGCCAGTGGATCCAGGGGGAATGAGCAGTTCTTC	CASGSRGNEQFF
TRBV18	TRBD1	NA	TRBJ1-2	TGTGCCAGCTCACCCGCACCAGGAAAACAGGGGGTAGACAACTATGGCTACACCTTC	CASSPAPGKQGVDNYGYTF
TRBV20-1	NA	NA	TRBJ1-1	TGCAGTGCTAGTTTACCCACGGGGACTGAAGCTTTCTTT	CSASLPTGTEAFF
TRBV7-2	TRBD2	NA	TRBJ2-3	TGTGCCAGCTCCGCTAGCGGGAGAACAGATACGCAGTATTTT	CASSASGRTDTQYF
TRBV19	NA	NA	TRBJ2-7	TGTGCCAGTAGTATAGGGGCGGGGCCCTCCTACGAGCAGTACTTC	CASSIGAGPSYEQYF
TRBV13	NA	NA	TRBJ2-3	TGTGCCAGCAGCTTAGGACAGGGCTCGGATACGCAGTATTTT	CASSLGQGSDTQYF
TRBV7-2	NA	NA	TRBJ1-5	TGTGCCAGCAGCCCAGAGGCTGCTTATAGCAATCAGCCCCAGCATTTT	CASSPEAAYSNQPQHF